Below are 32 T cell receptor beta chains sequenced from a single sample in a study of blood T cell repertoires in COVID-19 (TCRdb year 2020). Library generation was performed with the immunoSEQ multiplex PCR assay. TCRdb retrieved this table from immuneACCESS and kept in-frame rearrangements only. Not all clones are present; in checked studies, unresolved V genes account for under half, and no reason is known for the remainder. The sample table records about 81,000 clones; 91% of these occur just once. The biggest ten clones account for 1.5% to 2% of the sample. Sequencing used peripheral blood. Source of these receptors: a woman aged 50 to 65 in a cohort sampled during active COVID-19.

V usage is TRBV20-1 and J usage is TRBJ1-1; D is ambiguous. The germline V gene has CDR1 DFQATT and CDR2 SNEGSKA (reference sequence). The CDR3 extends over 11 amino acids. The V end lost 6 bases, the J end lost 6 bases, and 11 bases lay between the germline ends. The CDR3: CSALWSAEAFF. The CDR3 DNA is TGCAGTGCCCTATGGTCGGCTGAAGCTTTCTTT.

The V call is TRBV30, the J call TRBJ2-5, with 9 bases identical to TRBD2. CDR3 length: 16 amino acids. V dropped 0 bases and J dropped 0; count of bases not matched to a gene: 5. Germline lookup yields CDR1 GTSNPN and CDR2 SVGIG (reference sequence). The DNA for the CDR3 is TGTGCCTGGAGTGTAGCGGAGCGGGGGGACCAAGAGACCCAGTACTTC. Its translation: CAWSVAERGDQETQYF.

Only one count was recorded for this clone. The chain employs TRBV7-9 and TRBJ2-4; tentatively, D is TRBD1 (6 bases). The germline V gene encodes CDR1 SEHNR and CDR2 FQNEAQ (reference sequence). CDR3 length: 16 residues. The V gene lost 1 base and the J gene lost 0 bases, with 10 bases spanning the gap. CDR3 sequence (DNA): TGTGCCAGCAGCTTAGGAGGGGGTTTAGCCAAAAACATTCAGTACTTC. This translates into CASSLGGGLAKNIQYF.

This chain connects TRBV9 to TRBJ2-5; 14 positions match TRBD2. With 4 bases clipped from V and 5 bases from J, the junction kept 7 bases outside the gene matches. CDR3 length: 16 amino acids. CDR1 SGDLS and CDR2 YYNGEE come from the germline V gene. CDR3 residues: CASSPGTSGGGETQYF. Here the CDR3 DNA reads TGTGCCAGCAGCCCCGGGACTAGCGGGGGAGGGGAGACCCAGTACTTC.

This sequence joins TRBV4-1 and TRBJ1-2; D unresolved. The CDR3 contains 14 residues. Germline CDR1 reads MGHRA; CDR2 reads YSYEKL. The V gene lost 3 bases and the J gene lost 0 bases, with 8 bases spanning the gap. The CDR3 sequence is CASSHRQTNYGYTF. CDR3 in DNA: TGCGCCAGCAGCCACCGACAAACTAACTATGGCTACACCTTC.

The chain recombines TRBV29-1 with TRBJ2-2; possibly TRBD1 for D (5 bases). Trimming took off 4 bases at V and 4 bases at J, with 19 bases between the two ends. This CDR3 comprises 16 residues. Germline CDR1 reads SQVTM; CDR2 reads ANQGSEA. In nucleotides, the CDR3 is TGCAGCGTTGTAATTTATGGCAGGGTGGTCACCGGGGAGCTGTTTTTT. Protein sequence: CSVVIYGRVVTGELFF.

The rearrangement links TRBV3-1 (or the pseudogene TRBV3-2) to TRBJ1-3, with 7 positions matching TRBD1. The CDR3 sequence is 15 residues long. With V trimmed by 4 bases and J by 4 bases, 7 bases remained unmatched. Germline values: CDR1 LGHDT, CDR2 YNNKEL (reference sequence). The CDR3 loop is CASSLRQGAGNTIYF. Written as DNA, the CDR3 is TGTGCCAGCAGCCTGAGACAGGGTGCAGGAAACACCATATATTTT.

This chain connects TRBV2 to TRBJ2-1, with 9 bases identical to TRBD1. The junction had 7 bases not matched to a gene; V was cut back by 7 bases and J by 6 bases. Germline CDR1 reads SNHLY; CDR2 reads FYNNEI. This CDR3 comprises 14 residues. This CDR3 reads CASTEGTGTNEQFF. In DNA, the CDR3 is TGTGCCAGCACGGAAGGGACAGGGACCAATGAGCAGTTCTTC.

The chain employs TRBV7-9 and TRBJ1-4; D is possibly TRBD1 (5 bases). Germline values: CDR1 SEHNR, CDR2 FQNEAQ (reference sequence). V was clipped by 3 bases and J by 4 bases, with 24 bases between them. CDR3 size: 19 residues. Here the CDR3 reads CASSLYSWGFRASNEKLFF. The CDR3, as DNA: TGTGCCAGCAGCTTGTATTCGTGGGGCTTCAGGGCGAGTAATGAAAAACTGTTTTTT.

In DNA form, the CDR3 reads TGTGCCATCAGTGTACAGGGGTCTAACACTGAAGCTTTCTTT. The encoded protein is CAISVQGSNTEAFF. This chain joins TRBV10-3 and TRBJ1-1, with 7 bases lining up with TRBD1. V was pared by 4 bases and J by 2 bases, with 4 bases of the junction left unmatched. CDR3 length equals 14 residues. CDR1 is ENHRY, CDR2 SYGVKD, per germline.

CDR3: CAIISGSSNEQFF. In DNA, the CDR3 is TGTGCCATCATAAGCGGGAGTTCGAATGAGCAGTTCTTC. This chain joins TRBV10-3 and TRBJ2-1; 8 nucleotides agree with TRBD2. This CDR3 region has 13 residues. The germline V gene encodes CDR1 ENHRY and CDR2 SYGVKD. After removal of 7 bases from V and 7 bases from J, the junction contained 6 bases not matched to a gene.

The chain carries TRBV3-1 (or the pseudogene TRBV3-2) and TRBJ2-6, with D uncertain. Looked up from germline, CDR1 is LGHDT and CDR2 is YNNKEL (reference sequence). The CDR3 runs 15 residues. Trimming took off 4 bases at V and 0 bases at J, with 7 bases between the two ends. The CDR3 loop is CASSLYSSGANVLTF. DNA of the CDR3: TGTGCCAGCAGCCTCTATAGCTCTGGGGCCAACGTCCTGACTTTC.

For the CDR3, the DNA is TGTGCCAGCAGTGAATCTAGCGGGATCACAGATACGCAGTATTTT. Protein product: CASSESSGITDTQYF. The rearrangement links TRBV6-1 to TRBJ2-3; 9 bases are shared with TRBD2. The trim removed 2 bases at V and 2 bases at J, leaving 2 bases unmatched. Germline V CDR1 and CDR2: MNHNS, SASEGT. The CDR3 spans 15 residues.

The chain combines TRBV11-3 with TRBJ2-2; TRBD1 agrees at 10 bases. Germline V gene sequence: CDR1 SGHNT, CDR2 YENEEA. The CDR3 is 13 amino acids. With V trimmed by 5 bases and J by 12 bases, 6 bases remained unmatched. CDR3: CASSPGTGVKLFF. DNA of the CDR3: TGTGCCAGCAGCCCCGGGACAGGGGTTAAGCTGTTTTTT.

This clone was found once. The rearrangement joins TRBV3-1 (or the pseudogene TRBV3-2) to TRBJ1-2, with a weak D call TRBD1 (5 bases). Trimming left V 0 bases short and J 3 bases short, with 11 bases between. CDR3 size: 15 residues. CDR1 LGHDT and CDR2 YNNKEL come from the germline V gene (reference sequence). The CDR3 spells CASSQDTDTYYGYTF. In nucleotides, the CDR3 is TGTGCCAGCAGCCAAGATACGGACACATACTATGGCTACACCTTC.

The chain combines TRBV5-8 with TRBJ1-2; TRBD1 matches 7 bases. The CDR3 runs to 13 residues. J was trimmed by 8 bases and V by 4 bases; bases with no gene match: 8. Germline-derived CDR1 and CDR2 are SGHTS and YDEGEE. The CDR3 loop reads CASSTGTEKGYTF. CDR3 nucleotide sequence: TGTGCCAGCAGCACTGGGACAGAAAAAGGCTACACCTTC. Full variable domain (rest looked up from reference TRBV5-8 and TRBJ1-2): EAGVTQSPTHLIKTRGQQATLRCSPISGHTSVYWYQQALGLGLQFLLWYDEGEERNRGNFPPRFSGRQFPNYSSELNVNALELEDSALYLCASSTGTEKGYTFGSGTRLTVV.

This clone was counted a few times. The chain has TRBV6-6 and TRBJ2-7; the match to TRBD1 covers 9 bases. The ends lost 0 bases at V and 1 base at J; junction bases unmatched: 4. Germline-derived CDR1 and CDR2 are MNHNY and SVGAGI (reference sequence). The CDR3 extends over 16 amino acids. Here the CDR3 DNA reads TGTGCCAGCAGTTACTCGAGGGACAGGGAATCCTACGAGCAGTACTTC. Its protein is CASSYSRDRESYEQYF.

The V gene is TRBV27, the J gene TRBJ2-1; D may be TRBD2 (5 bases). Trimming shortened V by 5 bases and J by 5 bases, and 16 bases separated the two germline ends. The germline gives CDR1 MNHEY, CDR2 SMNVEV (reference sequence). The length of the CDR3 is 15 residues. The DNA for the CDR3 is TGTGCCAGCAGTGCCGGGATCTTAGGCCACAATGAGCAGTTCTTC. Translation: CASSAGILGHNEQFF.

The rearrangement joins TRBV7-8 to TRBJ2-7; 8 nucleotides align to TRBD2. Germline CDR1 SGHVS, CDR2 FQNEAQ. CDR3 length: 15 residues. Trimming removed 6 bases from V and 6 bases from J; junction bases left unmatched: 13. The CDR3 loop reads CASRPTGGIRGEQYF. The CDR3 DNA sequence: TGTGCCAGCAGGCCTACGGGGGGGATCAGGGGCGAGCAGTACTTC. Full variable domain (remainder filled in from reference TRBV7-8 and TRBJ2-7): GAGVSQSPRYKVAKRGQDVALRCDPISGHVSLFWYQQALGQGPEFLTYFQNEAQLDKSGLPSDRFFAERPEGSVSTLKIQRTQQEDSAVYLCASRPTGGIRGEQYFGPGTRLTVT.

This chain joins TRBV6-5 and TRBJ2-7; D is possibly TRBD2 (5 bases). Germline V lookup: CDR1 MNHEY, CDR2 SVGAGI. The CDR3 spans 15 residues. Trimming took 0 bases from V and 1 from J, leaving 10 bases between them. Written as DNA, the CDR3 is TGTGCCAGCAGTTACTCTCGACGGGGTTCCTACGAGCAGTACTTC. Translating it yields CASSYSRRGSYEQYF.

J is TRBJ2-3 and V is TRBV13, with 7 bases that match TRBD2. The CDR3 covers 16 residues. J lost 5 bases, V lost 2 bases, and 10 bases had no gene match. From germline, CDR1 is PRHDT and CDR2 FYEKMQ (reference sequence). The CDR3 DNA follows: TGTGCCAGCAGCTTACCCCTAGCGGTGAGAAAAGATACGCAGTATTTT. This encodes CASSLPLAVRKDTQYF.

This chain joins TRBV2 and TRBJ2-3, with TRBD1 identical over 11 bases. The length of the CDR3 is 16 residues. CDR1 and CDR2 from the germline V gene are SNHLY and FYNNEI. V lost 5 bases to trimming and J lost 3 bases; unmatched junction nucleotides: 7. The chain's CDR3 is CASSIGQGARTDTQYF. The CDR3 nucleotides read TGTGCCAGCAGTATAGGACAGGGGGCGCGGACAGATACGCAGTATTTT.

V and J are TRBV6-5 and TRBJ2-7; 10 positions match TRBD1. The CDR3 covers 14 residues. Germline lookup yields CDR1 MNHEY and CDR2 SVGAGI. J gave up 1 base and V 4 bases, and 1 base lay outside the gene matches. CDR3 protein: CASSSGQGSYEQYF. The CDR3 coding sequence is TGTGCCAGCAGTTCGGGACAGGGGTCCTACGAGCAGTACTTC.

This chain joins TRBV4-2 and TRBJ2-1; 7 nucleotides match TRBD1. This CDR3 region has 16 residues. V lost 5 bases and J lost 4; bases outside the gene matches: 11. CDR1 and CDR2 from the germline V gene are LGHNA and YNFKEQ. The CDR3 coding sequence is TGTGCCAGCAGCAACCAATATGGGACAGAATACAATGAGCAGTTCTTC. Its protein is CASSNQYGTEYNEQFF.

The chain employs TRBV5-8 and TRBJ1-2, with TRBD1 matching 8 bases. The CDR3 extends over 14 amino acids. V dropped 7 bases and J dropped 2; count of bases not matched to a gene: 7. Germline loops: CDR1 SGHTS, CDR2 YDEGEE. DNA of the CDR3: TGTGCCAGCTTGAGGGACAGGACCAACTATGGCTACACCTTC. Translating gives CASLRDRTNYGYTF.

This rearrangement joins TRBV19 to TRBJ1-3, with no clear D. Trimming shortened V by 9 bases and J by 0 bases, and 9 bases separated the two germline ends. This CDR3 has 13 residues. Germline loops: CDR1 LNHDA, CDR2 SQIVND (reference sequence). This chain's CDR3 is CASPVASGNTIYF. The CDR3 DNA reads TGTGCCAGCCCAGTGGCCTCTGGAAACACCATATATTTT.

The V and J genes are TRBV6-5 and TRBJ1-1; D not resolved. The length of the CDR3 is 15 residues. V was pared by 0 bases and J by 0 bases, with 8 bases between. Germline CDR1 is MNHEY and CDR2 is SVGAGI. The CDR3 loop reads CASSYSSQVNTEAFF. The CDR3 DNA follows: TGTGCCAGCAGTTACTCGAGCCAGGTGAACACTGAAGCTTTCTTT.

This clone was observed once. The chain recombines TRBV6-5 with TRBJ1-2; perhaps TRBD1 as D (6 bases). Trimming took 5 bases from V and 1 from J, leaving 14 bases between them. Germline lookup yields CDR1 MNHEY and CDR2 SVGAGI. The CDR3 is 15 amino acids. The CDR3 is CASSPSTGYNYGYTF. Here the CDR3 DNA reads TGTGCCAGCAGTCCCTCGACAGGTTATAACTATGGCTACACCTTC.

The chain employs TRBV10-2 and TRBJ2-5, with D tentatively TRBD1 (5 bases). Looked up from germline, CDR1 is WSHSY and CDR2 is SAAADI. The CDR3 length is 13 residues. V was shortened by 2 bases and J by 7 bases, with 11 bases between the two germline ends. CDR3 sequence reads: CASSEAGSATQYF. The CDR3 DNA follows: TGCGCCAGCAGTGAGGCAGGGTCTGCGACCCAGTACTTC.

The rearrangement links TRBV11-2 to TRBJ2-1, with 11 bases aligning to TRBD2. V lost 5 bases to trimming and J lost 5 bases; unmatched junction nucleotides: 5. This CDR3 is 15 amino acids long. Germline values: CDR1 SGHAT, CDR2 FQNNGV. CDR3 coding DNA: TGTGCCAGCAGCACCGGGACTAGCGGCAACAATGAGCAGTTCTTC. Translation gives CASSTGTSGNNEQFF.

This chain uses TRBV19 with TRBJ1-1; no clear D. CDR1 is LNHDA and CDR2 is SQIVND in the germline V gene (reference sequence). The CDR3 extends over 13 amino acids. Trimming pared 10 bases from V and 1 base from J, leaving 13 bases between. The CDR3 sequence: CATSLSWNTEAFF. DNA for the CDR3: TGTGCCACCTCCCTAAGTTGGAACACTGAAGCTTTCTTT.

The DNA of the CDR3 is TGTGCCAGCAGTTTAGGTGCGGGGGGCTTAGGTAGCGAGCAGTACTTC. As protein: CASSLGAGGLGSEQYF. The chain combines TRBV28 with TRBJ2-7; 8 positions agree with TRBD2. The J segment lost 6 bases and the V segment lost 2 bases, leaving 12 bases of the junction unmatched. The CDR3 runs to 16 residues. Germline V gives CDR1 MDHEN, CDR2 SYDVKM. The full variable domain, with the rest looked up from reference TRBV28 and TRBJ2-7, is DVKVTQSSRYLVKRTGEKVFLECVQDMDHENMFWYRQDPGLGLRLIYFSYDVKMKEKGDIPEGYSVSREKKERFSLILESASTNQTSMYLCASSLGAGGLGSEQYFGPGTRLTVT.